This passage covers 25 T cell receptor beta chains from one sample sequenced in a study of cytomegalovirus exposure and HLA in healthy donors. Primers for the PCR totalled 60 Vbeta and 13 Jbeta. TCRdb's table, derived via immunoSEQ multiplex PCR, lists solely in-frame clones and lacks some. The sample lists more than 95,000 clones; 60% to 75% were seen once. The sequencing sample was made of PBMCs. The source of these receptors is a man aged 55 to 69 in good health and CMV-seronegative.

J is TRBJ2-2 and V is TRBV5-1; no clear D gene. The CDR3 sequence is 14 residues long. Deletions cut 0 bases from V and 3 bases from J, with 6 bases between. Germline CDR1 and CDR2: SGHRS and YFSETQ. The CDR3 DNA is TGCGCCAGCAGCTTGGCCCCATACACCGGGGAGCTGTTTTTT. Amino acids: CASSLAPYTGELFF.

V is TRBV28 and J is TRBJ1-2; the D gene is possibly TRBD1 (5 bases). The germline V and J ends were trimmed by 6 bases and 2 bases, with 16 bases remaining between them. The CDR3 covers 15 residues. Germline V lookup: CDR1 MDHEN, CDR2 SYDVKM. The CDR3 region has the DNA TGTGCCAGCAGAAACTGGGACGGAGGGAACTATGGCTACACCTTC. This translates into CASRNWDGGNYGYTF.

The rearrangement uses TRBV30 and TRBJ2-1; possible D gene TRBD1, 5 bases. The V end lost 0 bases, the J end lost 5 bases, and 14 bases lay between the germline ends. This CDR3 comprises 15 residues. In germline, CDR1 is GTSNPN, CDR2 SVGIG (reference sequence). The CDR3 loop is CAWSVLGLEDNEQFF. CDR3 DNA sequence: TGTGCCTGGAGTGTACTGGGGCTAGAGGACAATGAGCAGTTCTTC.

The V call is TRBV28, the J call TRBJ2-3, with 10 bases lining up with TRBD2. There are 18 residues in the CDR3. With V trimmed by 5 bases and J by 0 bases, 11 bases remained unmatched. Germline-derived CDR1 and CDR2 are MDHEN and SYDVKM. The CDR3 nucleotides read TGTGCCAGCAGTACCCGGGGGGTAGCGGGGGGAAGCACAGATACGCAGTATTTT. Translated: CASSTRGVAGGSTDTQYF.

This chain joins TRBV7-6 and TRBJ2-3; 9 positions match TRBD1. J gave up 2 bases and V 3 bases, and 6 bases lay outside the gene matches. CDR1 SGHVS and CDR2 FNYEAQ come from the germline V gene. The CDR3 sequence is 16 residues long. The CDR3 loop reads CASSFAGTGTTDTQYF. In DNA form, the CDR3 reads TGTGCCAGCAGCTTTGCAGGGACAGGGACCACAGATACGCAGTATTTT.

This sequence joins TRBV5-1 and TRBJ1-1; 8 bases match TRBD1. CDR1 and CDR2 from the germline V gene are SGHRS and YFSETQ. The V and J ends lost 4 bases and 1 base, in that order; junction bases with no gene match: 3. This CDR3 comprises 14 residues. This CDR3 is CASSTDRENTEAFF. The DNA of the CDR3 is TGCGCCAGCAGCACGGACAGGGAGAACACTGAAGCTTTCTTT.

The chain has TRBV6-5 and TRBJ1-2; 8 bases are a match to TRBD1. The CDR3 sequence is 14 residues long. Germline V gene lookup returns CDR1 MNHEY and CDR2 SVGAGI. With 5 bases clipped from V and 2 bases from J, the junction kept 4 bases outside the gene matches. Written as DNA, the CDR3 is TGTGCCAGCAGTGGCTGGACAGGGAACTATGGCTACACCTTC. It is translated as CASSGWTGNYGYTF.

The chain joins TRBV7-8 to TRBJ1-6; no reliable D call. The V end lost 1 base, the J end lost 15 bases, and 13 bases lay between the germline ends. The CDR3 runs to 13 residues. Germline lookup yields CDR1 SGHVS and CDR2 FQNEAQ. This CDR3 reads CASSLGAENSLHF. CDR3 DNA: TGTGCCAGCAGCTTAGGGGCAGAGAATAGCCTCCACTTT.

This clone is a singleton in its sample. The V and J genes are TRBV2 and TRBJ2-7; 10 nucleotides align to TRBD2. The CDR3 has 16 amino acids. J gave up 5 bases and V 4 bases, and 11 bases lay outside the gene matches. In germline, CDR1 is SNHLY, CDR2 FYNNEI. CDR3 loop: CASSAYLRTSGHEQYF. The DNA of the CDR3 is TGTGCCAGCAGTGCGTATCTGCGGACTAGCGGCCACGAGCAGTACTTC.

This clone was detected a few times. V and J are TRBV7-3 and TRBJ2-1; D might be TRBD2 (6 bases). The V and J ends lost 0 bases and 13 bases respectively, with 10 bases between them. There are 12 residues in the CDR3. Per germline, CDR1 SGHTA and CDR2 FQGTGA. CDR3 residues: CASSLTGGPQFF. CDR3 bases: TGTGCCAGCAGCTTAACGGGAGGTCCCCAGTTCTTC.

The rearrangement uses TRBV5-1 and TRBJ1-2; no clear D gene. Trimming removed 3 bases from V and 8 bases from J, with 23 bases in between. There are 16 residues in the CDR3. Germline assignment: CDR1 SGHRS and CDR2 YFSETQ. The CDR3: CASSSGLGGPVEGYTF. The DNA of the CDR3 is TGCGCCAGCAGCTCTGGACTGGGAGGGCCAGTGGAGGGCTACACCTTC.

A note on this clone: The junction does not match germline at one end; this may be a read error. The chain carries TRBV7-9 and TRBJ1-1, with TRBD1 matching 10 bases. CDR1 SEHNR and CDR2 FQNEAQ come from the germline V gene (reference sequence). The CDR3 length is 16 residues. The CDR3 nucleotides are TGTTCCAGCAGCTTAGGTCTGGGACAGGGGACGTCCGAAGCTTTCTTT. Encoded protein: CSSSLGLGQGTSEAFF.

The chain is built from TRBV5-1 and TRBJ1-4; possibly TRBD1 for D (6 bases). The length of the CDR3 is 15 residues. Trimming pared 7 bases from V and 2 bases from J, leaving 15 bases between. Germline CDR1 reads SGHRS; CDR2 reads YFSETQ. The chain's CDR3 is CASAEGRGTNEKLFF. The DNA for the CDR3 is TGCGCCAGCGCAGAAGGGAGGGGGACTAATGAAAAACTGTTTTTT.

The V and J genes are TRBV5-1 and TRBJ2-7, with a weak D call TRBD2 (5 bases). The germline V and J ends were trimmed by 4 bases and 3 bases, with 17 bases remaining between them. The CDR3 has 15 residues. CDR1 is SGHRS and CDR2 is YFSETQ in the germline V gene. The CDR3 bases are TGCGCCAGCAGCCCAGGACCCGAAGGGAGCTACGAGCAGTACTTC. As protein: CASSPGPEGSYEQYF. Complete variable domain (other parts from reference TRBV5-1 and TRBJ2-7): KAGVTQTPRYLIKTRGQQVTLSCSPISGHRSVSWYQQTPGQGLQFLFEYFSETQRNKGNFPGRFSGRQFSNSRSEMNVSTLELGDSALYLCASSPGPEGSYEQYFGPGTRLTVT.

The rearrangement joins TRBV5-4 to TRBJ2-7, with 7 bases fitting TRBD1. Germline V CDR1 and CDR2: SGHNT, YYREEE (reference sequence). The V and J ends lost 1 base and 6 bases, in that order; junction bases with no gene match: 10. CDR3 size: 15 residues. CDR3 DNA sequence: TGTGCCAGCAGCTTGAGGATAGACAGGGTTCGCGAGCAGTACTTC. As protein: CASSLRIDRVREQYF.

The chain is built from TRBV4-1 and TRBJ2-7, with D maybe TRBD1 (6 bases). The germline V gene encodes CDR1 MGHRA and CDR2 YSYEKL. Deletions cut 0 bases from V and 3 bases from J, with 15 bases between. The length of the CDR3 is 16 residues. The DNA of the CDR3 is TGCGCCAGCAGCCAAGATTTGAGGGGGACCCTCTACGAGCAGTACTTC. This gives the protein CASSQDLRGTLYEQYF.

The V gene is TRBV5-1, the J gene TRBJ1-6; D possibly corresponds to TRBD1 (6 bases). Trimming took 6 bases from V and 13 from J, leaving 20 bases between them. This CDR3 is 14 amino acids long. The V gene's germline CDR1 is SGHRS and CDR2 YFSETQ. The CDR3 is CASTSGAGASPLHF. CDR3 nucleotides: TGCGCCAGCACCTCCGGGGCAGGGGCCTCGCCCCTCCACTTT.

As for this clone: At one end the junction does not follow the germline gene, possibly because of a read error. This rearrangement joins TRBV7-9 to TRBJ1-2, with unresolved D. Germline CDR1 reads SEHNR; CDR2 reads FQNEAQ (reference sequence). The CDR3 is made up of 14 amino acids. Here the CDR3 DNA reads TGTTCCAGCAGCTATGAGCCGGAGAGTCGCGGCTACACCTTC. This gives the protein CSSSYEPESRGYTF.

The V gene is TRBV5-5, the J gene TRBJ1-4; D is ambiguous. V gave up 4 bases and J gave up 4 bases, with 14 bases separating them. This CDR3 spans 15 amino acids. Germline V CDR1 and CDR2: SGHKS, YYEKEE (reference sequence). The CDR3, as DNA: TGTGCCAGCAGCCAACCCCCGGGAGGTAATGAAAAACTGTTTTTT. Translation gives CASSQPPGGNEKLFF.

J is TRBJ2-1 and V is TRBV7-3, with TRBD2 matching over 8 bases. There are 14 residues in the CDR3. V lost 5 bases, J lost 6 bases, and 6 bases stayed unmatched. The germline V gene has CDR1 SGHTA and CDR2 FQGTGA. DNA for the CDR3: TGTGCCAGCAGCCCGGGACTAGTAGGCAATGAGCAGTTCTTC. Its translation is CASSPGLVGNEQFF.

This sequence joins TRBV7-3 and TRBJ2-5; TRBD2 is a possible D gene (6 bases). CDR1 and CDR2 (germline): SGHTA, FQGTGA. V was trimmed by 3 bases and J by 5 bases, leaving 13 bases between them. The CDR3 loop spans 14 amino acids. CDR3 nucleotide sequence: TGTGCCAGCAGCTTTGGAGGCGGGGTGGAGACCCAGTACTTC. Its protein product is CASSFGGGVETQYF.

The rearrangement links TRBV9 to TRBJ2-3; 7 bases line up with TRBD2. The V gene end was trimmed by 1 base and the J gene end by 4 bases; junction bases not matched to a gene: 6. The CDR3 is made up of 15 amino acids. Germline assignment: CDR1 SGDLS and CDR2 YYNGEE. The chain's CDR3 is CASSVLSSGSDTQYF. CDR3 nucleotides: TGTGCCAGCAGCGTACTATCTAGCGGTTCAGATACGCAGTATTTT.

V usage is TRBV9 and J usage is TRBJ2-7; the match to TRBD2 covers 11 bases. Germline CDR1 reads SGDLS; CDR2 reads YYNGEE. This CDR3 comprises 15 residues. Losses at the gene ends were 2 bases for V and 5 bases for J; bases not matched to a gene: 6. The CDR3 protein is CASSVLGLAADEQYF. CDR3 nucleotide sequence: TGTGCCAGCAGCGTTTTGGGACTAGCGGCCGACGAGCAGTACTTC.

This clone was counted only a few times. The CDR3 reads CASSYMSRSYEQYF. The DNA for the CDR3 is TGTGCCAGCAGCTACATGAGTCGGTCCTACGAGCAGTACTTC. The chain links TRBV6-6 to TRBJ2-7; D call uncertain. V shed 6 bases and J shed 1 base, with 13 bases lying between them. The CDR3 totals 14 residues. Germline V gene lookup returns CDR1 MNHNY and CDR2 SVGAGI (reference sequence).

The CDR3 DNA is TGTGCCAGTAGTATCGGCAGGGCTGCTAGTGTGGCCACCGGGGAGCTGTTTTTT. Its translation is CASSIGRAASVATGELFF. V and J are TRBV19 and TRBJ2-2; weak D call: TRBD1 (5 bases). V lost 3 bases, J lost 4 bases, and 21 bases lay in between. The CDR3 runs 18 residues. In germline, CDR1 is LNHDA, CDR2 SQIVND (reference sequence).